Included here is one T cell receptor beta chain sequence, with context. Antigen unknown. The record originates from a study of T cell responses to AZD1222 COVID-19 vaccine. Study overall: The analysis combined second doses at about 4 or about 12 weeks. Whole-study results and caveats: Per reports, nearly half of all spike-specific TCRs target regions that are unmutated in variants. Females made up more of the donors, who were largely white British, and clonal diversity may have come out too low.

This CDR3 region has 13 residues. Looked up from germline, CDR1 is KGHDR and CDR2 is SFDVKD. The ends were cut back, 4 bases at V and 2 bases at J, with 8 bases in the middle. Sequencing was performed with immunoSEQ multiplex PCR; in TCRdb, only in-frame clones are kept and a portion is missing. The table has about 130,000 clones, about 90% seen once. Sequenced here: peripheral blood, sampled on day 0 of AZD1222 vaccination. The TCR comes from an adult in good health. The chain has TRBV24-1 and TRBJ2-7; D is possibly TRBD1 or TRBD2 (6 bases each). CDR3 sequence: CATSEGGTYEQYF. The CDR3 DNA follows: TGTGCCACCAGTGAAGGGGGGACCTACGAGCAGTACTTC.